This TCR beta chain stems from a study of cytomegalovirus exposure and HLA in healthy donors. Across the study: Roughly 85 million unique TCRs from HLA-typed donors made up an early data release.

The germline V and J ends were trimmed by 8 bases and 5 bases, with 13 bases remaining between them. The CDR3 contains 12 residues. CDR1 SGHVS and CDR2 FQNEAQ come from the germline V gene. Unrecorded immune exposure was likely among donors, who were nominally healthy when sampled. The PCR had 60 Vbeta and 13 Jbeta primers. Libraries were prepared by immunoSEQ multiplex PCR; TCRdb keeps only in-frame clonotypes and omits some of them. The repertoire has more than 95,000 clones, about 74% of them found once; the top ten carry 4% to 4.5%. The sequence was collected from a woman between 50 and 59 years old in good health and CMV-seropositive. Sequenced: PBMCs. V and J are TRBV7-8 and TRBJ2-7; a weak D match, TRBD2 (6 bases). DNA of the CDR3: TGTGCCAGCGGCGGGGCGGCCGACGAGCAGTACTTC. Its protein is CASGGAADEQYF.